These T cell receptor beta chains were read from a single sample in a study of memory CD4+ T cells and cytomegalovirus serostatus. Only in-frame clones appear in the TCRdb table, and some are missing; sequencing was by immunoSEQ multiplex PCR. There are about 40,000 clones in the sample; 60% to 85% occur only once, and under 8% lies in the top ten. Sequences were obtained from memory CD4+ T cells from blood. The receptor source for this set is an adult in good health and CMV-seronegative. Both conserved end residues are part of each CDR3. D genes are given only for firm matches. Not all rows give a size; the values are once, few, many and, for expanded clones, a class.

d_gene,v_gene,j_gene,abundance,CDR3nt,CDR3aa
TRBD2,TRBV4-3,TRBJ2-1,.,TGCGCCAGCAGCCAAGTCCCAGCGGGAGATTTTAATGAGCAGTTCTTC,CASSQVPAGDFNEQFF
TRBD2,TRBV27,TRBJ2-1,once,TGTGCCAGCAGTTTCTTTCGGGCGGGGAGGGAGAATGAGCAGTTCTTC,CASSFFRAGRENEQFF
TRBD1,TRBV28,TRBJ1-2,.,TGTGCCAGCAGTTTGGGGGACAGGGAGGGGAGCTACACCTTC,CASSLGDREGSYTF
.,TRBV10-3,TRBJ1-4,once,TGTGCCATCAGTGACCAACAGACAGAAAAACTGTTTTTT,CAISDQQTEKLFF
TRBD2,TRBV6-5,TRBJ2-7,few,TGTGCCAGCAGTTCGCGACTAGCGGGGAGCTCCTACGAGCAGTACTTC,CASSSRLAGSSYEQYF
.,TRBV7-2,TRBJ2-4,.,TGTGCCAGCAGCTTATTACAAAACATTCAGTACTTC,CASSLLQNIQYF
TRBD2,TRBV7-8,TRBJ2-7,few,TGTGCCAGCAGCCCCTATCGAGTAGCGGGACCCTACGAGCAGTACTTC,CASSPYRVAGPYEQYF
.,TRBV27,TRBJ2-3,.,TGTGCCAGCAGCCCCATCAGCGCTGTGACAGATACGCAGTATTTT,CASSPISAVTDTQYF
.,TRBV5-4,TRBJ1-1,medium-sized,TGTGCCAGCAGCTGGGAGGGGGGTGAAGCTTTCTTT,CASSWEGGEAFF
TRBD1,TRBV7-9,TRBJ2-7,.,TGTGCCATCTCCCTCGGGACAGGGACCTACGAGCAGTACTTC,CAISLGTGTYEQYF
.,TRBV2,TRBJ1-1,.,TGTGCCAACTCGCCCCGGGACATTAGGGACACTGAAGCTTTCTTT,CANSPRDIRDTEAFF
TRBD1,TRBV2,TRBJ1-2,.,TGTGCCAGGCAGGGGGCAGGTAGCTATGGCTACACCTTC,CARQGAGSYGYTF
.,TRBV18,TRBJ2-6,once,TGTGCCAGCTCACCAAGCACTGGGGCCAACGTCCTGACTTTC,CASSPSTGANVLTF
.,TRBV5-1,TRBJ2-3,.,TGCGCCAGCAGCTTGGTAGATACGCAGTATTTT,CASSLVDTQYF
.,TRBV5-1,TRBJ2-3,.,TGCGCCAGCAGCCCACGACTAGAAGGGGCAGATACGCAGTATTTT,CASSPRLEGADTQYF
.,TRBV11-2,TRBJ1-1,.,TGTGCCAGCAGCTTATCATTGAACACTGAAGCTTTCTTT,CASSLSLNTEAFF
.,TRBV11-2,TRBJ2-7,.,TGTGCCAGCAGCTCGCTGGGGGGCACCTACGAGCAGTACTTC,CASSSLGGTYEQYF
.,TRBV15,TRBJ2-7,.,TGTGCCACCAGCAGAGGAGGGGGGGACTACGAGCAGTACTTC,CATSRGGGDYEQYF
TRBD2,TRBV29-1,TRBJ2-1,.,TGCAGCGTTGAAAGAAGCGGGGTCAACAATGAGCAGTTCTTC,CSVERSGVNNEQFF
.,TRBV18,TRBJ2-7,once,TGTGCCAGCTCACCGGGCAACTTGTTCCGGGTGGAGCAGTACTTC,CASSPGNLFRVEQYF
TRBD1,TRBV18,TRBJ1-1,.,TGTGCCAGCTCACCGGGACAGGTTGGAAACACTGAAGCTTTCTTT,CASSPGQVGNTEAFF
TRBD2,TRBV29-1,TRBJ2-3,.,TGCAGCGCCCCCGGGGGGGGCACAGATACGCAGTATTTT,CSAPGGGTDTQYF
.,TRBV9,TRBJ1-5,few,TGTGCCAGCAGCACCGGCGGGGTAGATCAGCCCCAGCATTTT,CASSTGGVDQPQHF
.,TRBV7-9,TRBJ2-1,few,TGTGCCAGCAGCTTTCGCGGCAATGAGCAGTTCTTC,CASSFRGNEQFF
.,TRBV4-3,TRBJ1-1,.,TGCGCCAGCAGCCAAGACAAGAACACTGAAGCTTTCTTT,CASSQDKNTEAFF
.,TRBV27,TRBJ1-5,.,TGTGCCAGCCGCAAGAGCCCTAATCAGCCCCAGCATTTT,CASRKSPNQPQHF
.,TRBV18,TRBJ2-3,.,TGTGCCAGCTCATCCCTCACAGATACGCAGTATTTT,CASSSLTDTQYF
TRBD1,TRBV25-1,TRBJ1-4,.,TGTGCCAGCAGTGGATGGAACAGGGGTGATGAAAAACTGTTTTTT,CASSGWNRGDEKLFF
.,TRBV28,TRBJ1-2,.,TGTGCCAGCCTCATGGGAGAAGGCTACACCTTC,CASLMGEGYTF
.,TRBV5-4,TRBJ2-7,.,TGTGCCAGCAGTAGTGGCCGTACTTCCTACGAGCAGTACTTC,CASSSGRTSYEQYF
.,TRBV28,TRBJ1-2,.,TGTGCCAGCAGCCGGGCAGGGTTTCATGGCTACACCTTC,CASSRAGFHGYTF
.,TRBV2,TRBJ2-7,.,TGTGCCAGCAGGACCGCACACGAGCAGTACTTC,CASRTAHEQYF
TRBD1,TRBV7-8,TRBJ2-7,.,TGTGCCAGCAGCTTCCGACAGGGGACCTTCGGCGAGCAGTACTTC,CASSFRQGTFGEQYF